This T cell receptor beta chain was captured in a study of glioma-infiltrating T cells. On this clonotype: No antigen is known for it.

General observations from the study: Very few CDR3 sequences were shared between tissue and blood. Above-expected tissue-blood divergence occurred in all gliomas, most in low-grade ones.

The iRepertoire nested amplicon-rescue multiplex PCR amplified TCR alpha and beta CDR3s from RNA. TCRdb independently ran MiXCR on the multiplex PCR reads; one entry per CDR3 protein. The table records about 140,000 distinct CDR3 sequences, around 40% of them present only once. CDR3 size: 12 residues. CDR1 is SEHNR and CDR2 is FQNEAQ in the germline V gene (reference sequence). Trimming stripped 3 bases from V and 4 bases from J, with 6 bases between. The sequencing input was glioma tissue, nonneoplastic brain tissue, or PBMCs (not recorded which). The receptor was derived from a human donor with low-grade glioma or glioblastoma, undergoing nonglioma brain surgery, or in good health (not recorded which). This sequence joins TRBV7-9 and TRBJ2-5; D gene uncertain. CDR3 sequence: CASSLPPETQYF. The CDR3 DNA is TGTGCCAGCAGCTTGCCCCCAGAGACCCAGTACTTC.